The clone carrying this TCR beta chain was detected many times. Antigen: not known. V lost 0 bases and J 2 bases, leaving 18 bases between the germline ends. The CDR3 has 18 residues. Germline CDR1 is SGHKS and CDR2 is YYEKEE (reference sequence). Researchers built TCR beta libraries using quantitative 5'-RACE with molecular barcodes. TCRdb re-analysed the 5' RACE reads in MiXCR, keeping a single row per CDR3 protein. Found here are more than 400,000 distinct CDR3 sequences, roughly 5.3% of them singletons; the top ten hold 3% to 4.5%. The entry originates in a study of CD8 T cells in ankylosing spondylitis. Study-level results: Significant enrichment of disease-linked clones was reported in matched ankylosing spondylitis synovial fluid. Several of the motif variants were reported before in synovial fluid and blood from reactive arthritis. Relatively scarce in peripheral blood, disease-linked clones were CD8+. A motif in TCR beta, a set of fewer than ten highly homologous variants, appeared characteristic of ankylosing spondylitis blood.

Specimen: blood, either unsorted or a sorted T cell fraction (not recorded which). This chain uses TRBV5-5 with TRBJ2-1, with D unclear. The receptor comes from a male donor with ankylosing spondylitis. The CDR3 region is CASSLAVARERTYNEQFF. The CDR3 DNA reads TGTGCCAGCAGCTTGGCGGTCGCACGAGAGAGAACCTACAATGAGCAGTTCTTC.